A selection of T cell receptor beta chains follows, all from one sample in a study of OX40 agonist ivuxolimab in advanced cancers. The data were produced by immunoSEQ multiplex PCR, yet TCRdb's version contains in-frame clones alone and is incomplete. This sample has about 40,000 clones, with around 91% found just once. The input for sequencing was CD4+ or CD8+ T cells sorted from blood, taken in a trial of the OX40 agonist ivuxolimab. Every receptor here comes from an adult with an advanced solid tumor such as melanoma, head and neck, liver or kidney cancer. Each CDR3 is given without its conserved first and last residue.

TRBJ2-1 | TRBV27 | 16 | ASSFGLRGAGSYNEQF
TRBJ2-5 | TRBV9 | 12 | ASSEGLAGETQY
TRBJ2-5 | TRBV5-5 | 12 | ASSLGPPQETQY
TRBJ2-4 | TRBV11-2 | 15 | ASRRVGLAGAKNIQY
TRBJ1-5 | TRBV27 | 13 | ASSPGQLSNQPQH
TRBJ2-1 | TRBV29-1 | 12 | SVAGDRGWDEQF
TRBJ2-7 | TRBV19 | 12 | ASSAQGWFYEQY
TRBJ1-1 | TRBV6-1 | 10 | ASSAQFLEAF
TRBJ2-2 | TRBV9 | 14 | ASSVVGRVGTGELF
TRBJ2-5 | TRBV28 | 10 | ASSLGQETQY
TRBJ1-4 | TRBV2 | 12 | ASSDRQGGEKLF
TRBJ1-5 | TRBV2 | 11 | ASGQGLDQPQH
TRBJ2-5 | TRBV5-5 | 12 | ASSTVQFQETQY
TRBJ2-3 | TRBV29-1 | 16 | SVDGYRGLGYSTDTQY
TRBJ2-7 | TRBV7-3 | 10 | ASSFEPREQY
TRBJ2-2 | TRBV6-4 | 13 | ASSATTGTVGELF
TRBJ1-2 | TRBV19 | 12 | ASTPTRGDYGYT
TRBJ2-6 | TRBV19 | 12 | ASRHSSGANVLT
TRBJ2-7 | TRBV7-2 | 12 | ASSSTGPSYEQY
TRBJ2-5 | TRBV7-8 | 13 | ASSPEGARQETQY
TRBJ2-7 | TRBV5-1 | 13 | ASSYGREGIYEQY
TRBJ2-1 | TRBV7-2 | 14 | ASSRRGTGGVNEQF
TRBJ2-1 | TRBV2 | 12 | ASSGAGVYNEQF
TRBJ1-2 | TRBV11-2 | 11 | ASSSNSGYGYT
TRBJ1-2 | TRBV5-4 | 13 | ASSLPGQGRSGYT
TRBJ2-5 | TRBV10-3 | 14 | AIRTSFREGEETQY
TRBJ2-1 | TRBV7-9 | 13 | ASSFDGRAFDEQF
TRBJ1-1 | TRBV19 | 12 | ASSIRRGGTEAF
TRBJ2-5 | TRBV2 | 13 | ASSALGPATRTQY
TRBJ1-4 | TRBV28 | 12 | ASSSGQLNEKLF
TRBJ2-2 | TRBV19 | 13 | ASRGQGSNTGELF
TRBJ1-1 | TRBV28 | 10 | ASSPEGTEAF
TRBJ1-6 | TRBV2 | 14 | ASSEQGSSYNSPLH
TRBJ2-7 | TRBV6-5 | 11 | ASSFRQTYEQY
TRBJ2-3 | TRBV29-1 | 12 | SVGQAVYTDTQY
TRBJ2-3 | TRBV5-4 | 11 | ASSLAWGDTQY
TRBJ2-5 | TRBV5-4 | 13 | ASSAGQGVWETQY
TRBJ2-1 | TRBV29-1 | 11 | SVAGTQNNEQF
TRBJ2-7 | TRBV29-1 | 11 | SVAPRAGYEQY
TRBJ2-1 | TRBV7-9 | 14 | ASSLGWGTGYNEQF
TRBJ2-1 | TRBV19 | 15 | ASSTNPGQAYHNEQF
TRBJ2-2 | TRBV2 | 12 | ASSERMNTGELF
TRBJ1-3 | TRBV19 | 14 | ASSQAGTRSGNTIY
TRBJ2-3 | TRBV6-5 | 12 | ARPLGPSTDTQY
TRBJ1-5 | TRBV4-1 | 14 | ASSQDGGLGNQPQH
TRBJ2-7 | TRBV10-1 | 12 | ASRGHKVGYEQY
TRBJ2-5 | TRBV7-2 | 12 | ASTADGGQETQY
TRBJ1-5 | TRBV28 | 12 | ASSLRGGGQPQH
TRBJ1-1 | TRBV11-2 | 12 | ASSLGLDGEKAF
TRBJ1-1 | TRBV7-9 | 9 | ATHGRIEAF
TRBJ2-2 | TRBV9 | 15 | ASSALGGGAGTGELF
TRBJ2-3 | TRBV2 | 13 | ASSQERLSTDTQY
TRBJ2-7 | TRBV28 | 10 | ASSSTTSEQY
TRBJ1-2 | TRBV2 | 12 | ASSERQGVRGYT
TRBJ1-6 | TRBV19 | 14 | ASRNSGVGDNSPLH
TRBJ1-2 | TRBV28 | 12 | ASSSPDGGIGYT
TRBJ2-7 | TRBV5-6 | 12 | ASSRGQRSYEQY